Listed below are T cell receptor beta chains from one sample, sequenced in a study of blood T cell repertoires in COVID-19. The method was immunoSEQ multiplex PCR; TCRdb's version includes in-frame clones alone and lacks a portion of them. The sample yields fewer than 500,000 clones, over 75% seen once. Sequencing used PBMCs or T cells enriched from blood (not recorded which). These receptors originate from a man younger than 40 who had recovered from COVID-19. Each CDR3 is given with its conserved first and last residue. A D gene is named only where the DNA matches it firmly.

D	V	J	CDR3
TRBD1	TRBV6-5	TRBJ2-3	CASSRDRGADTQYF
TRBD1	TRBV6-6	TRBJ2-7	CASNEPGQASYEQYF
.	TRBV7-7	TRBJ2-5	CASSLGGVRETQYF
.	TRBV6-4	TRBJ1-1	CASSDAPRRGNTEAFF
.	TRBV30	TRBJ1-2	CAWSGSGLNYGYTF
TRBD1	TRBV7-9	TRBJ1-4	CASSQGQENEKLFF
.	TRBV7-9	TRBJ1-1	CASSLAGRAEAFF
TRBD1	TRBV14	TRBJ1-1	CASSQEQGARTEAFF
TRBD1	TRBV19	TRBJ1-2	CASTSDRANYYGYTF
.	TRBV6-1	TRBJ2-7	CASSQARTYEQYF
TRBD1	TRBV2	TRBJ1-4	CASSGTGRPGHNEKLFF
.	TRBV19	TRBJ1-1	CASNQQADLNTEAFF
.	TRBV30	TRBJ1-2	CAWSVNVRNYGYTF
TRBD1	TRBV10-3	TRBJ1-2	CAISGAGTGDYGYTF
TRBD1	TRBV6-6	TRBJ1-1	CASLLGTGVYTEAFF
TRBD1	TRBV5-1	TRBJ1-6	CASSLEGQDNSPLHF
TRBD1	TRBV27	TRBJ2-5	CASSWILTGMGETQYF
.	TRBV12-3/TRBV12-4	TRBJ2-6	CASRLAGANVLTF
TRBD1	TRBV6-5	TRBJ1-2	CASRQGVYYGYTF
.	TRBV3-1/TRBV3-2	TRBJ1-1	CASSQYSGQDTEAFF
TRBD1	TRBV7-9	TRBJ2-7	CASSLTGGYEQYF
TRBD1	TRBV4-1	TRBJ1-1	CASSQLQGANTEAFF
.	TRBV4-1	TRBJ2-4	CASSQAGVGWENIQYF
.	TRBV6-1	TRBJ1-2	CASSEDRAIYGYTF
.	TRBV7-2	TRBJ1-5	CASSLVLGRIRNQPQHF
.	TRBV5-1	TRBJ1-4	CASHAGPNEKLFF
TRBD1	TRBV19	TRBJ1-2	CASSISDRMDYTNYGYTF
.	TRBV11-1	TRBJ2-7	CASSPPQGASEQYF
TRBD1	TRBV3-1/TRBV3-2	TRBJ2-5	CASSQPGQHKETQYF
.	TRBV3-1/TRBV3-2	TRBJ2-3	CASSAVGGPTDTQYF
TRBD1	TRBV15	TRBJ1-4	CATSRVQGTNEKLFF
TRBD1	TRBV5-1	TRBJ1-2	CASSFDRGGGYTF
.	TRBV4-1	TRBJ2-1	CASSQGSAYNEQFF
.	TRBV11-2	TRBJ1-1	CASSSTGTTEAFF
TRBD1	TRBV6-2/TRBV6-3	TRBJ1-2	CASSTGTGLGYTF
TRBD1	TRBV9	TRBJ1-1	CASSPGTGRSTEAFF
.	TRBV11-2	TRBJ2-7	CASSPGVWNRNEQYF
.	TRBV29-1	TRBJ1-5	CSVADSSNQPQHF
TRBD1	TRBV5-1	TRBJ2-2	CASSLDGTVTGELFF
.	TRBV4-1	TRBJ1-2	CASSHLQPEGNYGYTF
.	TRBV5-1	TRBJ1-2	CASSLAGRDYGYTF
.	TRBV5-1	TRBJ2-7	CASSAALGGSYEQYF
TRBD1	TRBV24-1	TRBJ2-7	CATSDPGTGDEQYF
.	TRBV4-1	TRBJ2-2	CASSQDARVRELFF
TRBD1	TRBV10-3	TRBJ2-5	CAISETGGQETQYF
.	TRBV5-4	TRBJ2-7	CASSLEQGQGKQYF
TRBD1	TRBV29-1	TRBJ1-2	CSHGTDYGYTF
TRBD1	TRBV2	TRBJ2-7	CASSGQVLYEQYF
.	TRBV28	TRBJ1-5	CASKLAAVNQPQHF
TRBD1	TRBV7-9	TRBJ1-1	CASSLPDRETEAFF